This T cell receptor beta chain is drawn from a study of blood T cells in healthy people across ages. Next came a second PCR, run for roughly 6 to 11 cycles, which used a sample-barcoded 5' primer along with a J-beta primer mix. Via MiXCR, TCRdb re-called the 5' RACE reads, giving one row per CDR3 protein. The profile shows 600,000 to 650,000 distinct CDR3 sequences, under 70% of them singletons. This clonotype was detected ten times or more. The antigen remains unidentified. Regarding the study as a whole: Among long-lived donors, naive CD4+ cells were more numerous and diversity higher than in aged donors.

Sequencing was performed on blood. The clonotype was recovered from a man aged 55 to 69 in good health.

CDR3 nucleotide sequence: TGCAGTGCCGGGACTAGCGGGGGGAATGAGCAGTTCTTC. As protein: CSAGTSGGNEQFF. The chain couples TRBV20-1 to TRBJ2-1; 15 nucleotides line up with TRBD2. CDR1 is DFQATT, CDR2 SNEGSKA, per germline (reference sequence). The CDR3 extends over 13 amino acids. V trimming: 6 bases; J trimming: 7 bases; junction bases outside the gene matches: 1.